These 29 T cell receptor beta chains were sequenced from one sample in a study of blood T cell repertoires in COVID-19. Method: immunoSEQ multiplex PCR; TCRdb's copy keeps in-frame clones and lacks some. The top ten hold more than 9% of the sample, which has about 140,000 clones, around nine tenths seen once. The sample consisted of peripheral blood. The receptors shown here come from a man aged 50-59 years with active or convalescent COVID-19.

This chain uses TRBV7-3 with TRBJ2-1; D is uncertain. The germline gives CDR1 SGHTA, CDR2 FQGTGA. This CDR3 has 14 residues. The V end was cut by 5 bases, the J end by 5 bases, with 13 bases between. CDR3 in DNA: TGTGCCAGCAGCCTGACTGGAGTCCACAATGAGCAGTTCTTC. Amino acids: CASSLTGVHNEQFF.

V gene TRBV5-8 combines with J gene TRBJ1-5, with 8 bases matching TRBD1. This CDR3 is built from 16 residues. Germline-derived CDR1 and CDR2 are SGHTS and YDEGEE. V gave up 4 bases and J gave up 1 base; unmatched junction bases: 7. CDR3 bases: TGTGCCAGCAGCCGTGGGACAGGCTTGAGCAATCAGCCCCAGCATTTT. This sequence encodes CASSRGTGLSNQPQHF.

This chain uses TRBV5-4 with TRBJ1-1; 9 bases line up with TRBD1. This CDR3 region has 16 residues. After removal of 3 bases from V and 1 base from J, the junction contained 7 bases not matched to a gene. Germline CDR1 and CDR2: SGHNT and YYREEE (reference sequence). The CDR3 reads CASSSPTGQGNTEAFF. DNA of the CDR3: TGTGCCAGCAGCTCTCCCACGGGACAGGGGAACACTGAAGCTTTCTTT. The entire variable domain, with the rest obtained from reference TRBV5-4 and TRBJ1-1, is as follows: ETGVTQSPTHLIKTRGQQVTLRCSSQSGHNTVSWYQQALGQGPQFIFQYYREEENGRGNFPPRFSGLQFPNYSSELNVNALELDDSALYLCASSSPTGQGNTEAFFGQGTRLTVV.

This rearrangement joins TRBV3-1 (or the pseudogene TRBV3-2) to TRBJ1-4, with unresolved D. V dropped 4 bases and J dropped 6 bases, with 15 bases sitting between them. Per the germline V gene, CDR1 is LGHDT and CDR2 is YNNKEL (reference sequence). CDR3 length equals 15 residues. DNA for the CDR3: TGTGCCAGCAGCCCTGGATTGGTGGGAGATGAAAAACTGTTTTTT. Protein: CASSPGLVGDEKLFF.

This clone was recorded only once. This chain joins TRBV28 and TRBJ2-7, with D perhaps TRBD1 (6 bases). CDR1 is MDHEN and CDR2 is SYDVKM in the germline V gene. The ends were cut back, 7 bases at V and 3 bases at J, with 16 bases in the middle. The CDR3 contains 14 residues. CDR3 protein: CASTQQGIGYEQYF. The CDR3 DNA is TGTGCCAGCACTCAACAGGGTATAGGCTACGAGCAGTACTTC.

The rearrangement uses TRBV9 and TRBJ1-2; 9 bases line up with TRBD1. The germline V gene has CDR1 SGDLS and CDR2 YYNGEE. The CDR3 totals 14 residues. V was clipped by 3 bases and J by 6 bases; unmatched bases: 6. The CDR3 region has the DNA TGTGCCAGCAGCGAACTAACAGGGGGCCATGGCTACACCTTC. Its protein product is CASSELTGGHGYTF. Full variable domain (remainder filled in from reference TRBV9 and TRBJ1-2): DSGVTQTPKHLITATGQRVTLRCSPRSGDLSVYWYQQSLDQGLQFLIQYYNGEERAKGNILERFSAQQFPDLHSELNLSSLELGDSALYFCASSELTGGHGYTFGSGTRLTVV.

This clone was seen a single time. In DNA, the CDR3 is TGTGCCAGCGAAGAAGCGGATTACAATGAGCAGTTCTTC. Translating gives CASEEADYNEQFF. This chain connects TRBV5-4 to TRBJ2-1; D might be TRBD2 (5 bases). The CDR3 runs to 13 residues. Looked up from germline, CDR1 is SGHNT and CDR2 is YYREEE (reference sequence). The V end lost 7 bases, the J end lost 4 bases, and 12 bases lay between the germline ends.

The gene calls are TRBV6-2 or TRBV6-3 and TRBJ2-3; perhaps TRBD2 as D (5 bases). This CDR3 is built from 17 residues. V lost 4 bases and J lost 0, with 17 bases in between. CDR1 and CDR2 from the germline V gene are MNHEY and SVGEGT. CDR3 sequence (DNA): TGTGCCAGCAGTTGGAGACTGACTATAACTAGCACAGATACGCAGTATTTT. Amino acids: CASSWRLTITSTDTQYF.

This clone was counted only a few times. The J gene is TRBJ1-5, the V gene TRBV6-2 or TRBV6-3, with a tentative D call TRBD1 (5 bases). This CDR3 has 15 residues. The germline V and J ends were trimmed by 0 bases and 4 bases, with 10 bases remaining between them. Germline V CDR1 and CDR2: MNHEY, SVGEGT. The CDR3 DNA is TGTGCCAGCAGTTACTCGACAGCTCGTAATCAGCCCCAGCATTTT. Translating gives CASSYSTARNQPQHF.

The chain combines TRBV11-1 with TRBJ2-7; the match to TRBD2 covers 10 bases. Germline CDR1 and CDR2: SGHAT and FQDESV (reference sequence). The V gene end was trimmed by 3 bases and the J gene end by 3 bases; junction bases not matched to a gene: 2. The CDR3 sequence is 14 residues long. The CDR3 protein is CASSLVAGGYEQYF. For the CDR3, the DNA is TGTGCCAGCAGCTTGGTAGCGGGAGGCTACGAGCAGTACTTC.

Only a few counts were recorded for this clone. This rearrangement joins TRBV3-1 (or the pseudogene TRBV3-2) to TRBJ2-7; tentatively, D is TRBD2 (6 bases). This CDR3 comprises 15 residues. The germline V and J ends were trimmed by 3 bases and 2 bases, with 14 bases remaining between them. Germline-derived CDR1 and CDR2 are LGHDT and YNNKEL (reference sequence). The CDR3 coding sequence is TGTGCCAGCAGCCAGACCGGGAGACTAGCCTACGAGCAGTACTTC. It codes for CASSQTGRLAYEQYF.

This chain uses TRBV2 with TRBJ2-3; TRBD2 agrees at 13 bases. The ends lost 6 bases at V and 5 bases at J; junction bases unmatched: 5. CDR3 length: 15 residues. Germline V gives CDR1 SNHLY, CDR2 FYNNEI. CDR3 bases: TGTGCCAGCAGCCCAAGGACTAGCGGGGGAGATACGCAGTATTTT. This codes for CASSPRTSGGDTQYF.

This chain uses TRBV6-2 or TRBV6-3 with TRBJ2-7; no firm D call. Trimming pared 2 bases from V and 2 bases from J, leaving 10 bases between. The CDR3 has 14 amino acids. The germline gives CDR1 MNHEY, CDR2 SVGEGT. CDR3 coding DNA: TGTGCCAGCAGTTACGGTAACAGTCCCTACGAGCAGTACTTC. Translation gives CASSYGNSPYEQYF.

The chain combines TRBV18 with TRBJ1-5; D unresolved. V lost 2 bases and J lost 5, with 10 bases in between. The CDR3 runs 14 residues. In germline, CDR1 is KGHSH, CDR2 LQKENI. CDR3 sequence: CASSPSGTDQPQHF. In DNA form, the CDR3 reads TGTGCCAGCTCACCATCCGGAACAGATCAGCCCCAGCATTTT.

This clone was counted once. The gene calls are TRBV6-5 and TRBJ2-7; D possibly corresponds to TRBD1 (8 bases). Trimming took off 5 bases at V and 5 bases at J, with 16 bases between the two ends. CDR1 and CDR2 from the germline V gene are MNHEY and SVGAGI. The CDR3 extends over 14 amino acids. The CDR3 sequence: CASSTAGQVNEQYF. For the CDR3, the DNA is TGTGCCAGCAGTACAGCGGGACAGGTTAACGAGCAGTACTTC.

This chain connects TRBV7-2 to TRBJ2-1; 7 nucleotides line up with TRBD2. The CDR3 has 15 amino acids. Germline-derived CDR1 and CDR2 are SGHTA and FQGNSA. J lost 4 bases, V lost 5 bases, and 8 bases had no gene match. The CDR3 DNA reads as TGTGCCAGCAGCCCCCCGGGACTACCGTACAATGAGCAGTTCTTC. Translation gives CASSPPGLPYNEQFF.

V gene TRBV7-9 combines with J gene TRBJ1-4; 9 positions match TRBD1. The CDR3 totals 16 residues. V trimming: 2 bases; J trimming: 5 bases; junction bases outside the gene matches: 6. Germline V lookup: CDR1 SEHNR, CDR2 FQNEAQ (reference sequence). The CDR3 region is CASSLQTGGGNEKLFF. For the CDR3, the DNA is TGTGCCAGCAGCTTACAGACAGGGGGTGGAAATGAAAAACTGTTTTTT.

This chain connects TRBV7-6 to TRBJ2-6, with 7 bases that match TRBD1. Germline V gene sequence: CDR1 SGHVS, CDR2 FNYEAQ. The length of the CDR3 is 19 residues. J lost 0 bases, V lost 5 bases, and 13 bases had no gene match. The CDR3 here is CASSIPQGQLSSGANVLTF. The CDR3 region has the DNA TGTGCCAGCAGCATCCCCCAGGGACAGCTAAGCTCTGGGGCCAACGTCCTGACTTTC. Using reference TRBV7-6 and TRBJ2-6 for the parts outside the CDR3, the full variable domain is GAGVSQSPRYKVTKRGQDVALRCDPISGHVSLYWYRQALGQGPEFLTYFNYEAQQDKSGLPNDRFSAERPEGSISTLTIQRTEQRDSAMYRCASSIPQGQLSSGANVLTFGAGSRLTVL.

This clone was found a few times. V is TRBV21-1 and J is TRBJ2-3; TRBD2 was called by the table and not checked on the DNA. TRBV21-1 is given as a pseudogene. This CDR3 is built from 13 residues. The CDR3 protein is CASHKGLADTQYF. The CDR3 DNA follows: TGTGCCAGTCACAAAGGTCTAGCAGATACGCAGTATTTT.

The chain couples TRBV6-5 to TRBJ2-3; 7 nucleotides match TRBD1. Germline loops: CDR1 MNHEY, CDR2 SVGAGI. Germline trimming cut 5 bases from V and 6 bases from J; bases unmatched to any gene: 5. CDR3 length: 13 amino acids. CDR3 in DNA: TGTGCCAGCAGTCGGATACAGGGGGATACGCAGTATTTT. Translation gives CASSRIQGDTQYF.

The chain employs TRBV3-1 (or the pseudogene TRBV3-2) and TRBJ2-5; TRBD1 matches 8 bases. V trimming: 1 base; J trimming: 7 bases; junction bases outside the gene matches: 5. This CDR3 is 14 amino acids long. Germline V gene lookup returns CDR1 LGHDT and CDR2 YNNKEL (reference sequence). The CDR3 bases are TGTGCCAGCAGCCAAGGGACAGGGCCGAGGACCCAGTACTTC. Protein product: CASSQGTGPRTQYF.

This sequence joins TRBV10-3 and TRBJ1-1; TRBD1 is a possible D gene (5 bases). Germline V lookup: CDR1 ENHRY, CDR2 SYGVKD. The V and J ends lost 10 bases and 0 bases respectively, with 18 bases between them. The CDR3 sequence is 15 residues long. Here the CDR3 reads CASEDRQYMNTEAFF. The CDR3 region has the DNA TGTGCCAGCGAGGACCGACAGTACATGAACACTGAAGCTTTCTTT.

CDR3 bases: TGTGCCAGCAGTCTCACGCCTTGGGGACTAGCAAACCACTCTGGGGCCAACGTCCTGACTTTC. Translated: CASSLTPWGLANHSGANVLTF. The chain carries TRBV28 and TRBJ2-6; TRBD2 aligns across 9 bases. J gave up 0 bases and V 5 bases, and 17 bases lay outside the gene matches. The germline gives CDR1 MDHEN, CDR2 SYDVKM. The CDR3 runs to 21 residues.

The rearrangement joins TRBV29-1 to TRBJ2-3, with D maybe TRBD2 (6 bases). V shed 7 bases and J shed 4 bases, with 15 bases lying between them. The CDR3 has 13 amino acids. The V gene's germline CDR1 is SQVTM and CDR2 ANQGSEA. DNA of the CDR3: TGCAGCGGGGATGTCGGAGGGTCAGATACGCAGTATTTT. This encodes CSGDVGGSDTQYF.

The rearrangement links TRBV19 to TRBJ2-2; 7 positions agree with TRBD1. V lost 5 bases to trimming and J lost 2 bases; unmatched junction nucleotides: 8. Germline loops: CDR1 LNHDA, CDR2 SQIVND (reference sequence). This CDR3 region has 16 residues. CDR3 coding DNA: TGTGCCAGTAGTCCCCTGACAGGGCGAAACACCGGGGAGCTGTTTTTT. Protein sequence: CASSPLTGRNTGELFF.

This chain joins TRBV6-6 and TRBJ2-7; maybe TRBD2 (6 bases). The CDR3 loop spans 13 amino acids. With 2 bases removed from V and 2 bases from J, the gap between germline ends came to 7 bases. CDR1 and CDR2 (germline): MNHNY, SVGAGI (reference sequence). This CDR3 is CASSYGGTYEQYF. DNA for the CDR3: TGTGCCAGCAGTTACGGGGGGACCTACGAGCAGTACTTC.

This chain uses TRBV28 with TRBJ2-7, with 9 bases matching TRBD1. This CDR3 is built from 14 residues. V lost 7 bases, J lost 2 bases, and 6 bases stayed unmatched. CDR1 is MDHEN and CDR2 is SYDVKM in the germline V gene. In DNA form, the CDR3 reads TGTGCCAGCAAGCCGGGACAGGGAACCTACGAGCAGTACTTC. Protein: CASKPGQGTYEQYF. The full variable domain, completed using reference TRBV28 and TRBJ2-7, is DVKVTQSSRYLVKRTGEKVFLECVQDMDHENMFWYRQDPGLGLRLIYFSYDVKMKEKGDIPEGYSVSREKKERFSLILESASTNQTSMYLCASKPGQGTYEQYFGPGTRLTVT.

The chain recombines TRBV6-5 with TRBJ2-1, with D uncertain. CDR3 size: 12 residues. V shed 7 bases and J shed 6 bases, with 10 bases lying between them. Germline CDR1 MNHEY, CDR2 SVGAGI. For the CDR3, the DNA is TGTGCCAGCATCCGCTACGGCAATGAGCAGTTCTTC. Translating gives CASIRYGNEQFF.

This clone was found a few times. This chain joins TRBV14 and TRBJ1-2; 7 bases fit TRBD1. After removal of 4 bases from V and 6 bases from J, the junction contained 5 bases not matched to a gene. Germline V CDR1 and CDR2: SGHDN, FVKESK. CDR3 size: 13 residues. CDR3 bases: TGTGCCAGCAGCCCCCGGACAGGCCATGGCTACACCTTC. Its translation is CASSPRTGHGYTF.